The clone carrying this TCR beta chain has just one count. This sample is part of a study of blood T cell repertoires in COVID-19. Study overall: Researchers got acute and convalescent COVID-19 samples from the United States, Italy and Spain.

The Seattle patients joined while their infection was active and were tracked longitudinally afterward. Original processing notes: Nucleated cell counts were estimated from reference gene primer amplification. Using immunoSEQ multiplex PCR, the repertoire was profiled, and TCRdb retains in-frame clones only, with some absent. V and J calls and clone size are those listed in that table; D and trimming were worked out from the DNA. The profile shows more than 200,000 clones, about nine tenths of them singletons. This clonotype was obtained from a woman between 25 and 40 years old with COVID-19, enrolled during active disease. The sample was peripheral blood.

The CDR3 DNA reads TGTGCCAGCAGTGTGTTCCTGAACACCGGGGAGCTGTTTTTT. Amino acids: CASSVFLNTGELFF. V usage is TRBV2 and J usage is TRBJ2-2; D gene uncertain. Germline V gene lookup returns CDR1 SNHLY and CDR2 FYNNEI. This CDR3 has 14 residues. V lost 4 bases and J lost 1, with 7 bases in between.